Listed below are T cell receptor beta chains from one sample, sequenced in a study of T cells in Graves' hyperthyroidism and ophthalmopathy. TCRdb ran MiXCR on the multiplex PCR reads and lists one entry per CDR3 protein. The sample holds hundreds of thousands of distinct CDR3 sequences, just under 20% seen once. Sequenced input: blood. These receptors were collected from a man aged 35-49 years with Graves' ophthalmopathy. The CDR3 runs from the conserved cysteine through the conserved F or W. The D gene is left open where the match is weak. The size field is filled for only some rows; it gives once, few, many or a size class.

D,V,J,size,DNA,CDR3
-,TRBV5-1,TRBJ1-6,-,TGCGCCAGCAGCTCTGAAGGGGCAAATTCACCCCTCCACTTT,CASSSEGANSPLHF
-,TRBV7-8,TRBJ2-1,many,TGTGCCAGCAGCTCCCTCCCTCCGGGACTTGTCGAGAATGAGCAGTTCTTC,CASSSLPPGLVENEQFF
TRBD1,TRBV5-1,TRBJ2-2,-,TGCGCCAGCAGCTCATCCGGGACAGGATTGGCCGGGGAGCTGTTTTTT,CASSSSGTGLAGELFF
TRBD2,TRBV7-8,TRBJ2-7,many,TGTGCCAGCAGCCCAACTAGCGGGGGACTATACGAGCAGTACTTC,CASSPTSGGLYEQYF
TRBD1,TRBV29-1,TRBJ2-7,-,TGCAGCGCCGGACAGGGGGCCTACGAGCAGTACTTC,CSAGQGAYEQYF
-,TRBV28,TRBJ2-3,-,TGTGCCAGCAGTTCATCAACCGGGACTCACTTAGATACGCAGTATTTT,CASSSSTGTHLDTQYF
-,TRBV5-6,TRBJ1-1,-,TGTGCCAGCAGCTCCCGAGGATGGGGTGAAGCTTTCTTT,CASSSRGWGEAFF
-,TRBV5-5,TRBJ1-2,-,TGTGCCAGCAGCTTGGACAGGCGGCCTAACTATGGCTACACCTTC,CASSLDRRPNYGYTF
-,TRBV11-2,TRBJ1-5,many,TGTGCCAGCAGCAACACAGGGTACGGTCAGCCCCAGCATTTT,CASSNTGYGQPQHF
TRBD2,TRBV27,TRBJ2-5,many,TGTGCCAGCACTAGCGGGAGTATGCAAGAGACCCAGTACTTC,CASTSGSMQETQYF
-,TRBV3-1,TRBJ2-7,many,TGTGCCAGCAGCCAAGAAAGAGGGGGGTTCTCCTACGAGCAGTACTTC,CASSQERGGFSYEQYF
-,TRBV2,TRBJ2-3,many,TGTGCCAGCAGTTTCCGGTCCGGGACAACTGGATCAGATACGCAGTATTTT,CASSFRSGTTGSDTQYF
TRBD1,TRBV30,TRBJ1-1,many,TGTGCCTGGAGTGTAGGACAGGGGACCCGGAACACTGAAGCTTTCTTT,CAWSVGQGTRNTEAFF
-,TRBV6-2/TRBV6-3,TRBJ1-2,few,TGTGCCAGCAGCTCAGGGTTCGGCTACACCTTC,CASSSGFGYTF
-,TRBV24-1,TRBJ1-2,few,TGTGCCACCAGTGACACAGGGAGTACTGGCTACACCTTC,CATSDTGSTGYTF
-,TRBV2,TRBJ1-3,few,TGTGCCAGCAGTGGAAGGCATAACTCTGGAAACACCATATATTTT,CASSGRHNSGNTIYF
-,TRBV6-1,TRBJ2-7,few,TGTGCCAGCAGCGTCAACGGCAACGAGCAGTACTTC,CASSVNGNEQYF
TRBD2,TRBV5-1,TRBJ2-1,many,TGCGCCAGCAGCTTGGGGGTGACTAGCGGAGAGCAGTTCTTC,CASSLGVTSGEQFF
-,TRBV5-1,TRBJ1-2,many,TGCGCCAGCAGCTCGCCGATAAATACAGAGCCTAACTATGGCTACACCTTC,CASSSPINTEPNYGYTF
TRBD1,TRBV6-1,TRBJ2-1,few,TGTGCCAGCAGAAGCCGGGACAGGGGATACAATGAGCAGTTCTTC,CASRSRDRGYNEQFF
-,TRBV12-5,TRBJ2-1,few,TGTGCTAGTGGCAGACAGGCCGGGGAGCAGTTCTTC,CASGRQAGEQFF
-,TRBV20-1,TRBJ2-5,-,TGCAGTGCTGTGGATGATCAAGAGACCCAGTACTTC,CSAVDDQETQYF
TRBD1,TRBV12-3/TRBV12-4,TRBJ1-1,-,TGTGCCAGCAGCCACAGACAGGGGTTCGCTGAAGCTTTCTTT,CASSHRQGFAEAFF
TRBD1,TRBV6-2/TRBV6-3,TRBJ2-7,many,TGTGCCAGCAGTCGGACAGGGACATCCTACGAGCAGTACTTC,CASSRTGTSYEQYF
-,TRBV7-8,TRBJ1-5,few,TGTGCCAGCAGCATGGACAGAAATCAGCCCCAGCATTTT,CASSMDRNQPQHF
TRBD2,TRBV29-1,TRBJ2-2,few,TGCAGCGTATCCGGGACTAGCGGGAAAAACACCGGGGAGCTGTTTTTT,CSVSGTSGKNTGELFF
-,TRBV13,TRBJ1-2,few,TGTGCCAGCAGCACATCTTTGAATTCCTCCAACTATGGCTACACCTTC,CASSTSLNSSNYGYTF
-,TRBV30,TRBJ1-2,-,TGTGCCTACTCCCAGGCCCTAACCCACTATGGCTACACCTTC,CAYSQALTHYGYTF
TRBD2,TRBV12-3/TRBV12-4,TRBJ2-2,-,TGTGCCAGCAGTTCCGGACTAGCGGGGGGGCGAAATTTAGAGCTGTTTTTT,CASSSGLAGGRNLELFF
-,TRBV5-1,TRBJ2-5,many,TGCGCCAGCACCCGCCGAGGTTTCATGTACCAAGAGACCCAGTACTTC,CASTRRGFMYQETQYF
-,TRBV7-2,TRBJ2-4,many,TGTGCCAGCAGCTCACCTCGGGGGACGTTCAACATTCAGTACTTC,CASSSPRGTFNIQYF
-,TRBV6-1,TRBJ2-7,few,TGTGCCAGCGGAACCGTCGAGCAGTACTTC,CASGTVEQYF
TRBD2,TRBV14,TRBJ2-2,-,TGTGCCAGCAGCCCACAACCGGGACTAGCGGTCACCGGGGAGCTGTTTTTT,CASSPQPGLAVTGELFF
-,TRBV3-1,TRBJ1-1,many,TGTGCCAGCAGCCTGGGGGGGATGACTTTCTTT,CASSLGGMTFF
-,TRBV12-3/TRBV12-4,TRBJ1-4,few,TGTGCCAGCAGGCCAAGGAGGAGAAGGGATGAAAAACTGTTTTTT,CASRPRRRRDEKLFF
-,TRBV12-3/TRBV12-4,TRBJ1-1,few,TGTGCCAGCAGCTCTAAATGGGACACTGAAGCTTTCTTT,CASSSKWDTEAFF
TRBD2,TRBV7-3,TRBJ2-3,-,TGTGCCAGCAGCTTGGCTAGCGGGAGCTACAGAAGAAGGGATACGCAGTATTTT,CASSLASGSYRRRDTQYF